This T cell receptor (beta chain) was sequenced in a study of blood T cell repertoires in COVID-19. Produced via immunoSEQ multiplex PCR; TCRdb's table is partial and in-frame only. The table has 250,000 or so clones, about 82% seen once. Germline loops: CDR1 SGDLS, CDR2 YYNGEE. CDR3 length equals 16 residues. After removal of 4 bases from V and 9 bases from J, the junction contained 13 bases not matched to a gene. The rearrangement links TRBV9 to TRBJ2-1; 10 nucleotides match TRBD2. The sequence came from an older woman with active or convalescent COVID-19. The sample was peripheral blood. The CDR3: CASSPIAGGGGSEQFF. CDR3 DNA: TGTGCCAGCAGCCCTATAGCGGGAGGAGGGGGTAGTGAGCAGTTCTTC.